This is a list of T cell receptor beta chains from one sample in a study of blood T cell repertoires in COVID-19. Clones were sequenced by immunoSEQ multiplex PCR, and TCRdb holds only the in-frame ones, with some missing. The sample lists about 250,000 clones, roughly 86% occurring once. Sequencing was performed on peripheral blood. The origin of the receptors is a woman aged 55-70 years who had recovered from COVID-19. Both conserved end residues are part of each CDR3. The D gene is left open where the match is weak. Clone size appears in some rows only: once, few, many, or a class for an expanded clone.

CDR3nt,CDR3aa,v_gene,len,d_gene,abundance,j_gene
TGTGCCAGCAGCTTAGGAGACAGGGAGAAAAACGAGCAGTACTTC,CASSLGDREKNEQYF,TRBV7-8,15,TRBD1,once,TRBJ2-7
TGTGCCAGTAGTTTACAGGGCGAAAACATTCAGTACTTC,CASSLQGENIQYF,TRBV19,13,NA,once,TRBJ2-4
TGTGCCACCAGTGATTCGGGCGGGGGTCCTACTCATACGCAGTATTTT,CATSDSGGGPTHTQYF,TRBV24-1,16,TRBD2,NA,TRBJ2-3
TGTGCCAGCAGCGTAGAGGGGCAGGTCTGGGATACCGGGGAGCTGTTTTTT,CASSVEGQVWDTGELFF,TRBV9,17,NA,NA,TRBJ2-2
TGCGCCAGCAGCCCTAGGAACTTGGATACGCAGTATTTT,CASSPRNLDTQYF,TRBV5-1,13,NA,NA,TRBJ2-3
TGTGCCAGCAGCTTTCGTACCAGGGCGAACACCGGGGAGCTGTTTTTT,CASSFRTRANTGELFF,TRBV5-4,16,NA,once,TRBJ2-2
TGTGCCAGCAGCGCGGGACAGGAGTACGAGCAGTACTTC,CASSAGQEYEQYF,TRBV5-4,13,TRBD1,NA,TRBJ2-7
TGTGCCAGCAGCCGCGGACAGGGAGCTCCGATCGGCAATCAGCCCCAGCATTTT,CASSRGQGAPIGNQPQHF,TRBV7-9,18,TRBD1,NA,TRBJ1-5
TGTGCCAGCAGTGGGCAGACCAAAAACATTCAGTACTTC,CASSGQTKNIQYF,TRBV2,13,NA,NA,TRBJ2-4
TGTGCCAGCAGCTTAGACCAAGGGGGGGGCCAAGCCTACGAGCAGTACTTC,CASSLDQGGGQAYEQYF,TRBV11-2,17,NA,NA,TRBJ2-7
TGTGCCAGCAGCCAAGAGTATCTATATCCCATCACTGAAGCTTTCTTT,CASSQEYLYPITEAFF,TRBV14,16,NA,NA,TRBJ1-1
TGTGCTAGTGCCCAGCTAGCGGGCACAGATACGCAGTATTTT,CASAQLAGTDTQYF,TRBV12-5,14,TRBD2,few,TRBJ2-3
TGCGCCAGCAGCCCCGGGACTAGCGGGGGCTTTCAAGAGACCCAGTACTTC,CASSPGTSGGFQETQYF,TRBV5-1,17,TRBD2,NA,TRBJ2-5
TGTGCCAGCAGCTGGGGGGACGAGCAGTACTTC,CASSWGDEQYF,TRBV7-8,11,NA,NA,TRBJ2-7